The sequence of this T cell receptor beta chain was determined in a study of T cell responses to AZD1222 COVID-19 vaccine. Assay: immunoSEQ multiplex PCR; the TCRdb copy retains only in-frame clones and omits some. The table records about 68,000 clones, more than 80% of them present only once. Germline assignment: CDR1 MNHEY and CDR2 SVGEGT. Trimming stripped 2 bases from V and 5 bases from J, with 11 bases between. The CDR3 has 14 residues. This receptor was identified in an adult in good health. The sequencing here drew on peripheral blood, taken on day 0 of AZD1222 vaccination. The genes are TRBV6-2 or TRBV6-3 and TRBJ2-3, with D perhaps given as TRBD1 or TRBD2 (5 bases each). The CDR3 DNA follows: TGTGCCAGCAGTTACCGGACTCAGGGAGATACGCAGTATTTT. Residues: CASSYRTQGDTQYF.